Below are 10 T cell receptor beta chains sequenced from a single sample in a study of OX40 agonist ivuxolimab in advanced cancers. The protocol was immunoSEQ multiplex PCR, while the TCRdb copy is restricted to in-frame clones and leaves out a portion. The sample lists some 70,000 clones; around 85% were seen once. The sample in question was CD4+ or CD8+ T cells sorted from blood, obtained in a trial of the OX40 agonist ivuxolimab. These receptors were obtained from an adult with an advanced solid tumor such as melanoma, head and neck, liver or kidney cancer.

The chain uses TRBV15 and TRBJ1-5; D is unclear. V dropped 1 base and J dropped 7 bases, with 8 bases sitting between them. This CDR3 region has 13 residues. Germline V gene sequence: CDR1 LNHNV, CDR2 YYDKDF (reference sequence). CDR3 protein: CATSRVLGQPQHF. CDR3 in DNA: TGTGCCACCAGCAGAGTCCTGGGCCAGCCCCAGCATTTT.

The rearrangement links TRBV7-2 to TRBJ2-1, with 12 bases fitting TRBD2. The germline V gene encodes CDR1 SGHTA and CDR2 FQGNSA. This CDR3 contains 16 residues. J lost 5 bases, V lost 5 bases, and 7 bases had no gene match. The CDR3: CASSVTRTSGNNEQFF. Written as DNA, the CDR3 is TGTGCCAGCAGCGTAACCCGGACTAGCGGGAACAATGAGCAGTTCTTC.

CDR3 DNA sequence: TGTGCCAGCAGGGAAACCGGGACAGGGAATGAAAAACTGTTTTTT. Amino acid sequence: CASRETGTGNEKLFF. This rearrangement joins TRBV7-9 to TRBJ1-4; 9 bases align to TRBD1. This CDR3 comprises 15 residues. The V segment lost 6 bases and the J segment 5 bases; nucleotides outside the gene matches: 7. CDR1 and CDR2 from the germline V gene are SEHNR and FQNEAQ (reference sequence).

This chain joins TRBV18 and TRBJ2-5; D uncertain. The V end was cut by 6 bases, the J end by 0 bases, with 2 bases between. Germline V gives CDR1 KGHSH, CDR2 LQKENI. The CDR3 has 11 residues. In DNA, the CDR3 is TGTGCCAGCTCGGACCAAGAGACCCAGTACTTC. This sequence encodes CASSDQETQYF.

The V call is TRBV27, the J call TRBJ2-2, with a tentative D call TRBD2 (5 bases). The CDR3 runs to 15 residues. From germline, CDR1 is MNHEY and CDR2 SMNVEV (reference sequence). V gave up 5 bases and J gave up 4 bases, with 14 bases separating them. In DNA, the CDR3 is TGTGCCAGCAGTCCGGCGGGTCGGGGCACCGGGGAGCTGTTTTTT. Residues: CASSPAGRGTGELFF.

The V gene is TRBV6-5, the J gene TRBJ1-5, with D possibly TRBD1 on 5 matching bases. The V and J ends lost 6 bases and 9 bases respectively, with 15 bases between them. From germline, CDR1 is MNHEY and CDR2 SVGAGI. The CDR3 has 13 amino acids. DNA of the CDR3: TGTGCCAGCAGCCCGACAGCCCAATGGCCCCAGCATTTT. Translation: CASSPTAQWPQHF.

The chain combines TRBV7-2 with TRBJ2-7, with a weak D call TRBD1 (5 bases). This CDR3 region has 14 residues. V was cut by 4 bases and J by 6 bases, with 16 bases left in between. Germline loops: CDR1 SGHTA, CDR2 FQGNSA. The CDR3 nucleotides are TGTGCCAGCAGCTCCAATTTACAGGCCCCCGAGCAGTACTTC. It is translated as CASSSNLQAPEQYF.

The chain recombines TRBV5-1 with TRBJ2-3; D is possibly TRBD2 (5 bases). CDR1 is SGHRS, CDR2 YFSETQ, per germline. Trimming removed 5 bases from V and 8 bases from J, with 12 bases in between. CDR3 length: 12 residues. CDR3 nucleotide sequence: TGCGCCAGCAGTTACCCTAGCACTACGCAGTATTTT. Translated: CASSYPSTTQYF.

The V gene is TRBV5-1, the J gene TRBJ1-2, with a possible D match to TRBD1 (6 bases). Germline V lookup: CDR1 SGHRS, CDR2 YFSETQ. The CDR3 sequence is 12 residues long. The V and J ends lost 3 bases and 5 bases respectively, with 8 bases between them. CDR3 region: CASSYGQYGYTF. DNA of the CDR3: TGCGCCAGCAGCTACGGACAGTATGGCTACACCTTC.

The chain employs TRBV4-1 and TRBJ1-2; possible D gene TRBD1, 5 bases. V lost 6 bases and J lost 0, with 23 bases in between. The CDR3 loop spans 18 amino acids. Germline CDR1 is MGHRA and CDR2 is YSYEKL. The CDR3 coding sequence is TGCGCCAGCAGGTCCCGCAGGGAAGGTCAGTGGTCTAACTATGGCTACACCTTC. It codes for CASRSRREGQWSNYGYTF.